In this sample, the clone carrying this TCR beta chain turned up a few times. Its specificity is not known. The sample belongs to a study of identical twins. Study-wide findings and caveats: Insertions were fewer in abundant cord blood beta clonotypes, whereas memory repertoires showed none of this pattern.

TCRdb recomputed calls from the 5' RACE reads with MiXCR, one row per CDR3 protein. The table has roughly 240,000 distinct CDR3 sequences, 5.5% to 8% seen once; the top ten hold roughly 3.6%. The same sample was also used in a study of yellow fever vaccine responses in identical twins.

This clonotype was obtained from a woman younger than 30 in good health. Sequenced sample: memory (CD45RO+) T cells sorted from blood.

The CDR3 spells CASRSGGSPYNEQFF. The CDR3 nucleotides are TGTGCCAGCAGATCAGGGGGAAGTCCCTACAATGAGCAGTTCTTC. The chain carries TRBV2 and TRBJ2-1; TRBD1 agrees at 7 bases. V trimming: 6 bases; J trimming: 2 bases; junction bases outside the gene matches: 7. This CDR3 region has 15 residues. The germline gives CDR1 SNHLY, CDR2 FYNNEI.